Listed below are T cell receptor beta chains from one sample, sequenced in a study of shared clonotypes between healthy human individuals. Profiled with immunoSEQ multiplex PCR; TCRdb holds only in-frame clones, not every one. This table has 900,000 to 1,200,000 clones, 75% to 85% appearing once. Sequencing used memory CD4+ T cells from PBMCs. The receptor set was obtained from a man between 18 and 29 years old in good health. Some clones in this sample may be carry-over from other donors' samples. The CDR3 runs from the conserved cysteine through the conserved F or W. Fields, in order: J gene, D gene, V gene, clone size, CDR3 protein, CDR3 DNA. D genes are given only for firm matches. Size is omitted from some rows. Given values are once, few, many or a class for expanded clones.

j_call: TRBJ2-2
d_call: .
v_call: TRBV5-1
clone_size: .
cdr3_aa: CASSFLSGANTGELFF
cdr3_nt: TGCGCCAGCAGCTTTCTGTCCGGTGCGAACACCGGGGAGCTGTTTTTT

j_call: TRBJ2-6
d_call: .
v_call: TRBV5-1
clone_size: .
cdr3_aa: CASAGVSGANVLTF
cdr3_nt: TGCGCCAGTGCCGGGGTCTCTGGGGCCAACGTCCTGACTTTC

j_call: TRBJ2-7
d_call: TRBD2
v_call: TRBV7-2
clone_size: few
cdr3_aa: CASSLDWGGTSPYEQYF
cdr3_nt: TGTGCCAGCAGCTTAGACTGGGGGGGGACTAGTCCCTACGAGCAGTACTTC

j_call: TRBJ2-7
d_call: .
v_call: TRBV7-3
clone_size: .
cdr3_aa: CASSLSPGPYEQYF
cdr3_nt: TGTGCCAGCAGCTTAAGCCCAGGGCCCTACGAGCAGTACTTC

j_call: TRBJ2-5
d_call: TRBD1
v_call: TRBV5-1
clone_size: .
cdr3_aa: CASSLAPNRGQETQYF
cdr3_nt: TGCGCCAGCAGCTTGGCTCCTAACAGGGGTCAAGAGACCCAGTACTTC

j_call: TRBJ1-2
d_call: .
v_call: TRBV10-3
clone_size: .
cdr3_aa: CAISEPGAGKDGYTF
cdr3_nt: TGTGCCATCAGTGAGCCGGGGGCTGGTAAGGATGGCTACACCTTC

j_call: TRBJ1-2
d_call: TRBD1
v_call: TRBV5-6
clone_size: .
cdr3_aa: CASRQGTGVYGYTF
cdr3_nt: TGTGCCAGCAGGCAGGGGACAGGGGTCTATGGCTACACCTTC

j_call: TRBJ2-1
d_call: TRBD2
v_call: TRBV5-1
clone_size: .
cdr3_aa: CASSLAPGTSGKGNEQFF
cdr3_nt: TGCGCCAGCAGCTTGGCCCCCGGGACTAGCGGGAAGGGCAATGAGCAGTTCTTC

j_call: TRBJ2-2
d_call: .
v_call: TRBV7-9
clone_size: .
cdr3_aa: CASSLASGGGTGELFF
cdr3_nt: TGTGCCAGCAGCTTAGCGTCAGGGGGAGGCACCGGGGAGCTGTTTTTT

j_call: TRBJ1-1
d_call: .
v_call: TRBV2
clone_size: many
cdr3_aa: CASKGRERNTEAFF
cdr3_nt: TGTGCCAGCAAGGGGCGGGAGCGGAACACTGAAGCTTTCTTT

j_call: TRBJ1-5
d_call: TRBD1
v_call: TRBV28
clone_size: .
cdr3_aa: CASSGTGERPQHF
cdr3_nt: TGTGCCAGCAGCGGGACAGGGGAACGGCCCCAGCATTTT

j_call: TRBJ2-5
d_call: TRBD2
v_call: TRBV9
clone_size: .
cdr3_aa: CASSVAPGGRETQYF
cdr3_nt: TGTGCCAGCAGCGTAGCTCCGGGAGGGAGAGAGACCCAGTACTTC

j_call: TRBJ1-5
d_call: .
v_call: TRBV30
clone_size: many
cdr3_aa: CAWSLDSNQPQHF
cdr3_nt: TGTGCCTGGAGTCTGGATAGCAATCAGCCCCAGCATTTT

j_call: TRBJ1-5
d_call: TRBD1
v_call: TRBV28
clone_size: .
cdr3_aa: CASSTGTGDNQPQHF
cdr3_nt: TGTGCCAGCAGTACCGGGACAGGGGACAATCAGCCCCAGCATTTT

j_call: TRBJ2-3
d_call: .
v_call: TRBV7-9
clone_size: .
cdr3_aa: CASRVTDTQYF
cdr3_nt: TGTGCCAGCAGGGTAACAGATACGCAGTATTTT

j_call: TRBJ1-2
d_call: .
v_call: TRBV10-3
clone_size: .
cdr3_aa: CAISGGMSSPQQTYGYTF
cdr3_nt: TGTGCCATCAGTGGGGGGATGAGTTCACCGCAACAAACCTATGGCTACACCTTC

j_call: TRBJ2-7
d_call: TRBD1
v_call: TRBV29-1
clone_size: many
cdr3_aa: CSAGGQGKVQYF
cdr3_nt: TGCAGCGCCGGCGGACAGGGAAAGGTGCAGTACTTC

j_call: TRBJ2-3
d_call: .
v_call: TRBV4-2
clone_size: .
cdr3_aa: CASSQDRIGKDTQYF
cdr3_nt: TGTGCCAGCAGCCAAGATCGAATCGGAAAAGATACGCAGTATTTT

j_call: TRBJ2-3
d_call: .
v_call: TRBV5-1
clone_size: .
cdr3_aa: CASSPNPSRGAADTQYF
cdr3_nt: TGCGCCAGCAGCCCAAACCCGTCCAGGGGGGCGGCAGATACGCAGTATTTT

j_call: TRBJ1-3
d_call: .
v_call: TRBV7-9
clone_size: .
cdr3_aa: CASSFRTATGNTIYF
cdr3_nt: TGTGCCAGCAGCTTTAGGACAGCCACTGGAAACACCATATATTTT

j_call: TRBJ2-5
d_call: .
v_call: TRBV5-4
clone_size: .
cdr3_aa: CASSLGRAQETQYF
cdr3_nt: TGTGCCAGCAGCTTAGGCAGGGCCCAAGAGACCCAGTACTTC

j_call: TRBJ2-3
d_call: .
v_call: TRBV5-1
clone_size: .
cdr3_aa: CASSLSQASTDTQYF
cdr3_nt: TGCGCCAGCAGCTTGAGTCAGGCTAGCACAGATACGCAGTATTTT

j_call: TRBJ1-2
d_call: .
v_call: TRBV7-2
clone_size: .
cdr3_aa: CASSLGGVNYGYTF
cdr3_nt: TGTGCCAGCAGCTTAGGCGGAGTCAACTATGGCTACACCTTC

j_call: TRBJ1-1
d_call: .
v_call: TRBV28
clone_size: .
cdr3_aa: CASSYVGPDTEAFF
cdr3_nt: TGTGCCAGCAGTTACGTGGGCCCGGACACTGAAGCTTTCTTT

j_call: TRBJ2-1
d_call: TRBD2
v_call: TRBV4-1
clone_size: many
cdr3_aa: CASSQGLAGGYEQFF
cdr3_nt: TGCGCCAGCAGCCAAGGACTAGCGGGAGGCTATGAGCAGTTCTTC

j_call: TRBJ2-5
d_call: TRBD2
v_call: TRBV10-3
clone_size: few
cdr3_aa: CATHVSGGSWETQYF
cdr3_nt: TGTGCCACACATGTCAGCGGGGGGTCGTGGGAGACCCAGTACTTC

j_call: TRBJ2-1
d_call: .
v_call: TRBV9
clone_size: .
cdr3_aa: CASSVGGTYNEQFF
cdr3_nt: TGTGCCAGCAGCGTAGGCGGTACCTACAATGAGCAGTTCTTC

j_call: TRBJ2-7
d_call: TRBD2
v_call: TRBV7-9
clone_size: .
cdr3_aa: CASSLLREGLYEQYF
cdr3_nt: TGTGCCAGCAGCTTACTCCGGGAGGGCCTGTACGAGCAGTACTTC

j_call: TRBJ1-2
d_call: .
v_call: TRBV9
clone_size: .
cdr3_aa: CASSVDVNYGYTF
cdr3_nt: TGTGCCAGCAGCGTAGATGTCAACTATGGCTACACCTTC

j_call: TRBJ2-6
d_call: TRBD1
v_call: TRBV19
clone_size: .
cdr3_aa: CASSNRGHSGANVLTF
cdr3_nt: TGTGCCAGTAGCAACAGGGGACACTCTGGGGCCAACGTCCTGACTTTC

j_call: TRBJ2-1
d_call: TRBD2
v_call: TRBV27
clone_size: .
cdr3_aa: CASRLAGGSYNEQFF
cdr3_nt: TGTGCCAGCAGGTTGGCGGGAGGGTCCTACAATGAGCAGTTCTTC

j_call: TRBJ2-7
d_call: TRBD2
v_call: TRBV7-9
clone_size: once
cdr3_aa: CASSPATSGSYEQYF
cdr3_nt: TGTGCCAGCAGCCCAGCTACTAGCGGGAGCTACGAGCAGTACTTC

j_call: TRBJ2-2
d_call: TRBD1
v_call: TRBV7-6
clone_size: many
cdr3_aa: CASSLAGGAYTGELFF
cdr3_nt: TGTGCCAGCAGCTTAGCAGGGGGCGCGTACACCGGGGAGCTGTTTTTT

j_call: TRBJ1-1
d_call: .
v_call: TRBV6-6
clone_size: .
cdr3_aa: CASSYSRGGSAEAFF
cdr3_nt: TGTGCCAGCAGTTACTCAAGGGGGGGGAGTGCTGAAGCTTTCTTT

j_call: TRBJ2-7
d_call: TRBD1
v_call: TRBV5-6
clone_size: .
cdr3_aa: CASSRSDRGSWEQYF
cdr3_nt: TGTGCCAGCAGCCGCTCCGACAGGGGGTCTTGGGAGCAGTACTTC

j_call: TRBJ1-2
d_call: TRBD1
v_call: TRBV14
clone_size: many
cdr3_aa: CASSPPSPRQGSYGYTF
cdr3_nt: TGTGCCAGCAGCCCACCATCCCCTCGACAGGGTAGCTATGGCTACACCTTC

j_call: TRBJ1-2
d_call: .
v_call: TRBV7-9
clone_size: .
cdr3_aa: CASTKGDRGVVGYTF
cdr3_nt: TGTGCCAGCACCAAGGGTGATCGGGGGGTTGTAGGCTACACCTTC

j_call: TRBJ2-3
d_call: .
v_call: TRBV7-3
clone_size: once
cdr3_aa: CASSLIGRTDTQYF
cdr3_nt: TGTGCCAGCAGCTTAATTGGCCGCACAGATACGCAGTATTTT

j_call: TRBJ2-1
d_call: .
v_call: TRBV28
clone_size: .
cdr3_aa: CASSAWQGGPYNEQFF
cdr3_nt: TGTGCCAGCAGTGCCTGGCAGGGTGGCCCCTACAATGAGCAGTTCTTC

j_call: TRBJ1-5
d_call: TRBD1
v_call: TRBV5-1
clone_size: .
cdr3_aa: CASTHSGTGGSNQPQHF
cdr3_nt: TGCGCCAGCACCCACTCCGGGACAGGGGGTTCCAATCAGCCCCAGCATTTT

j_call: TRBJ2-7
d_call: .
v_call: TRBV6-5
clone_size: .
cdr3_aa: CASSSEGLEQYF
cdr3_nt: TGTGCCAGCAGTTCCGAGGGACTCGAGCAGTACTTC

j_call: TRBJ2-7
d_call: .
v_call: TRBV5-1
clone_size: .
cdr3_aa: CASSPLPGSYEQYF
cdr3_nt: TGCGCCAGCAGCCCCTTGCCAGGGAGCTACGAGCAGTACTTC

j_call: TRBJ1-4
d_call: .
v_call: TRBV5-1
clone_size: .
cdr3_aa: CASSLRQTNEKLFF
cdr3_nt: TGCGCCAGCAGCTTGCGGCAGACTAATGAAAAACTGTTTTTT

j_call: TRBJ1-1
d_call: .
v_call: TRBV7-8
clone_size: .
cdr3_aa: CASSLRGFGEAFF
cdr3_nt: TGTGCCAGCAGCTTAAGGGGTTTTGGTGAAGCTTTCTTT

j_call: TRBJ2-7
d_call: .
v_call: TRBV11-3
clone_size: few
cdr3_aa: CASSVGTSYEQYF
cdr3_nt: TGTGCCAGCAGCGTCGGGACTTCCTACGAGCAGTACTTC

j_call: TRBJ2-1
d_call: TRBD1
v_call: TRBV14
clone_size: .
cdr3_aa: CASRPGQGGDEQFF
cdr3_nt: TGTGCCAGCAGACCGGGACAGGGTGGTGATGAGCAGTTCTTC

j_call: TRBJ2-7
d_call: .
v_call: TRBV7-3
clone_size: .
cdr3_aa: CASSLGVFYEQYF
cdr3_nt: TGTGCCAGCAGCCTAGGGGTATTCTACGAGCAGTACTTC

j_call: TRBJ2-1
d_call: .
v_call: TRBV20-1
clone_size: .
cdr3_aa: CSASDYEQFF
cdr3_nt: TGCAGTGCTAGCGACTACGAGCAGTTCTTC

j_call: TRBJ1-2
d_call: TRBD1
v_call: TRBV7-9
clone_size: once
cdr3_aa: CASSSLDRVDYGYTF
cdr3_nt: TGTGCCAGCAGCTCCCTGGACAGGGTGGACTATGGCTACACCTTC

j_call: TRBJ1-4
d_call: .
v_call: TRBV28
clone_size: .
cdr3_aa: CASSFNTPTNEKLFF
cdr3_nt: TGTGCCAGCAGTTTTAACACCCCAACTAATGAAAAACTGTTTTTT